What follows are 27 T cell receptor beta chains derived from one specimen sequenced in a study of CD8 T cells in ankylosing spondylitis. General study findings and limits: Characteristic, it appeared, of ankylosing spondylitis blood was a TCR beta motif of several highly homologous variants.

No antigens are known for them. MiXCR, run by TCRdb on the 5' RACE reads, gives a single entry per CDR3 protein. The data contain about 800,000 distinct CDR3 sequences, 12% of them singletons. The material sequenced was blood, either unsorted or a sorted T cell fraction (not recorded which). The source is a male donor with ankylosing spondylitis.

The table lists this clonotype with a few counts. The chain uses TRBV6-2 or TRBV6-3 and TRBJ2-6; TRBD1 is a possible D gene (6 bases). The CDR3 has 15 amino acids. The V gene's germline CDR1 is MNHEY and CDR2 SVGEGT. V lost 6 bases and J lost 2, with 11 bases in between. CDR3 amino acids: CASSPRQAGANVLTF. CDR3 coding DNA: TGTGCCAGCAGCCCGCGACAGGCTGGGGCCAACGTCCTGACTTTC.

Many counts were recorded for this clonotype. The chain uses TRBV7-2 and TRBJ2-1; possibly TRBD2 for D (6 bases). V was shortened by 5 bases and J by 13 bases, with 12 bases between the two germline ends. CDR1 is SGHTA and CDR2 is FQGNSA in the germline V gene. The CDR3 has 11 amino acids. In DNA form, the CDR3 reads TGTGCCAGCAGCCAAACTAGCAGACAGTTCTTC. The encoded protein is CASSQTSRQFF.

This clonotype was seen at least ten times. The V and J genes are TRBV4-3 and TRBJ1-6; no definite D call. The germline gives CDR1 LGHNA, CDR2 YSLEER. V lost 0 bases, J lost 9 bases, and 6 bases lay in between. This CDR3 has 13 amino acids. CDR3 sequence reads: CASSQEAASPLHF. CDR3 DNA: TGCGCCAGCAGCCAAGAGGCTGCTTCACCCCTCCACTTT.

The genes are TRBV12-3 or TRBV12-4 and TRBJ1-5, with 7 bases that match TRBD1. Losses at the gene ends were 6 bases for V and 4 bases for J; bases not matched to a gene: 6. The CDR3 contains 14 residues. CDR3 nucleotide sequence: TGTGCCAGCAGCTACAGGGGCCGGAATCAGCCCCAGCATTTT. It yields the protein CASSYRGRNQPQHF.

The chain joins TRBV4-1 to TRBJ2-2; D tentatively reads TRBD1 or TRBD2 (5 bases each). The V end was cut by 3 bases, the J end by 6 bases, with 26 bases between. Germline V gene sequence: CDR1 MGHRA, CDR2 YSYEKL. CDR3 length equals 19 residues. For the CDR3, the DNA is TGCGCCAGCAGCCATCCTCTGCGTGCAGGCCCCCGGGGCGCCGGGGAGCTGTTTTTT. As protein: CASSHPLRAGPRGAGELFF.

This clonotype was seen ten or more times. This chain links TRBV5-1 with TRBJ1-5; D might be TRBD1 (6 bases). The CDR3 contains 15 residues. CDR1 is SGHRS, CDR2 YFSETQ, per germline. V was shortened by 2 bases and J by 5 bases, with 14 bases between the two germline ends. Here the CDR3 DNA reads TGCGCCAGCAGCTTACAGGGAGGTTCGTATCAGCCCCAGCATTTT. This gives the protein CASSLQGGSYQPQHF.

This clonotype came up a few times. The chain recombines TRBV12-3 or TRBV12-4 with TRBJ2-7; D may correspond to TRBD1 or TRBD2 (6 bases each). The V gene lost 2 bases and the J gene lost 3 bases, with 17 bases spanning the gap. The CDR3 extends over 16 amino acids. Written as DNA, the CDR3 is TGTGCCAGCAGTTTAAGACAGACTAGGGGGGTCTACGAGCAGTACTTC. Its protein is CASSLRQTRGVYEQYF.

CDR3: CASTPRLAGLNEQFF. In DNA, the CDR3 is TGTGCCTCCACCCCTCGACTAGCGGGGTTGAATGAGCAGTTCTTC. This chain joins TRBV11-1 and TRBJ2-1; 11 nucleotides agree with TRBD2. CDR1 and CDR2 from the germline V gene are SGHAT and FQDESV (reference sequence). With 11 bases clipped from V and 7 bases from J, the junction kept 13 bases outside the gene matches. This CDR3 comprises 15 residues.

J is TRBJ2-3 and V is TRBV20-1; the D gene is possibly TRBD2 (5 bases). Germline lookup yields CDR1 DFQATT and CDR2 SNEGSKA (reference sequence). V was shortened by 3 bases and J by 0 bases, with 13 bases between the two germline ends. The CDR3 length is 15 residues. The CDR3 loop reads CSASSAIPSTDTQYF. For the CDR3, the DNA is TGCAGTGCTAGTAGCGCTATTCCTAGCACAGATACGCAGTATTTT.

This clonotype was seen a few times. The chain's CDR3 is CAISDPVVQQETQYF. CDR3 nucleotides: TGTGCCATCAGTGATCCGGTAGTTCAACAAGAGACCCAGTACTTC. The V call is TRBV10-3, the J call TRBJ2-5; D gene unclear. The ends were cut back, 3 bases at V and 2 bases at J, with 13 bases in the middle. The length of the CDR3 is 15 residues. Per the germline V gene, CDR1 is ENHRY and CDR2 is SYGVKD.

At least ten counts were recorded for this clonotype. The genes are TRBV7-9 and TRBJ1-1; maybe TRBD1 (6 bases). The CDR3 runs to 15 residues. V was cut by 4 bases and J by 4 bases, with 16 bases left in between. Germline V lookup: CDR1 SEHNR, CDR2 FQNEAQ (reference sequence). The CDR3 DNA is TGTGCCAGCAGCTCGTTGACAGGCTACGCCACTGAAGCTTTCTTT. This sequence encodes CASSSLTGYATEAFF.

This clonotype was counted between two and nine times. The rearrangement links TRBV18 to TRBJ2-1, with D possibly matching TRBD2 (6 bases). Trimming took off 3 bases at V and 10 bases at J, with 16 bases between the two ends. CDR3 length: 14 amino acids. CDR1 and CDR2 (germline): KGHSH, LQKENI. The CDR3 sequence is CASSPEQGGNEQFF. Written as DNA, the CDR3 is TGTGCCAGCTCACCTGAGCAGGGCGGGAACGAGCAGTTCTTC.

This chain uses TRBV9 with TRBJ2-7; 7 nucleotides align to TRBD1. This CDR3 contains 15 residues. V was clipped by 4 bases and J by 0 bases; unmatched bases: 7. Germline values: CDR1 SGDLS, CDR2 YYNGEE. The CDR3 loop is CASSTHGTDSYEQYF. The CDR3, as DNA: TGTGCCAGCAGCACACACGGGACAGACTCCTACGAGCAGTACTTC.

V gene TRBV6-1 combines with J gene TRBJ1-3; a weak D match, TRBD1 (5 bases). V lost 7 bases and J lost 1, with 11 bases in between. Germline CDR1 reads MNHNS; CDR2 reads SASEGT. This CDR3 comprises 14 residues. The CDR3 DNA is TGTGCCAGCACCCTTGGGGGGTCTGGAAACACCATATATTTT. Translation gives CASTLGGSGNTIYF.

This clonotype was observed a few times. The chain uses TRBV5-8 and TRBJ2-1, with 7 bases matching TRBD1. Germline assignment: CDR1 SGHTS and CDR2 YDEGEE. V shed 0 bases, J shed 2 bases, and the junction held 5 bases outside the gene matches. The CDR3 has 16 residues. CDR3 sequence (DNA): TGTGCCAGCAGCTTGGTAGAAGGGGGCCCCTACAATGAGCAGTTCTTC. It encodes CASSLVEGGPYNEQFF.

This clonotype appeared a few times. The CDR3 loop is CSASEWTSGRSDTQYF. The CDR3 DNA reads as TGCAGTGCTAGTGAATGGACTAGCGGGAGATCAGATACGCAGTATTTT. The J gene is TRBJ2-3, the V gene TRBV20-1; 13 bases line up with TRBD2. This CDR3 comprises 16 residues. With V trimmed by 3 bases and J by 4 bases, 7 bases remained unmatched. CDR1 and CDR2 (germline): DFQATT, SNEGSKA (reference sequence).

This clonotype was picked up many times. The rearrangement links TRBV29-1 to TRBJ1-1; TRBD1 is a possible D gene (6 bases). Trimming left V 3 bases short and J 4 bases short, with 15 bases between. Germline CDR1 is SQVTM and CDR2 is ANQGSEA. The CDR3 is 14 amino acids. The CDR3 DNA is TGCAGCGTTGAGTTGCGACAGGCGGTCACTGAAGCTTTCTTT. Residues: CSVELRQAVTEAFF.

This clonotype has more than one count but fewer than ten. This rearrangement joins TRBV4-3 to TRBJ2-5; 8 nucleotides line up with TRBD1. CDR1 and CDR2 (germline): LGHNA, YSLEER. Trimming cost V 3 bases and J 4 bases; bases outside gene matches: 13. This CDR3 comprises 17 residues. The CDR3: CASSHLEQQGERETQYF. The CDR3, as DNA: TGCGCCAGCAGCCACCTTGAGCAACAGGGGGAACGAGAGACCCAGTACTTC.

This clonotype was seen a handful of times. CDR3 in amino acids: CASSSFIAGWQETQYF. CDR3 nucleotide sequence: TGTGCCAGCAGCTCCTTTATAGCGGGCTGGCAAGAGACCCAGTACTTC. The gene calls are TRBV7-2 and TRBJ2-5, with TRBD2 identical over 7 bases. The CDR3 totals 16 residues. Unmatched junction bases numbered 10, after V lost 4 bases and J lost 2 bases. Germline assignment: CDR1 SGHTA and CDR2 FQGNSA.

This CDR3 reads CATSMGLRSEGYTF. CDR3 DNA sequence: TGTGCCACCAGCATGGGACTGAGGAGCGAGGGCTACACCTTC. This chain joins TRBV15 and TRBJ1-2, with D tentatively TRBD1 (5 bases). The CDR3 spans 14 residues. Germline CDR1 is LNHNV and CDR2 is YYDKDF (reference sequence). Between the trimmed V and J ends, which lost 4 bases and 8 bases, there was a span of 17 bases. Supplemented by reference TRBV15 and TRBJ1-2, the full variable domain reads DAMVIQNPRYQVTQFGKPVTLSCSQTLNHNVMYWYQQKSSQAPKLLFHYYDKDFNNEADTPDNFQSRRPNTSFCFLDIRSPGLGDTAMYLCATSMGLRSEGYTFGSGTRLTVV.

On this clonotype: A read error may produce the germline difference seen at one junction end. This sequence joins TRBV7-7 and TRBJ2-1; either TRBD1 or TRBD2 may supply D (5 bases each). The CDR3 has 16 residues. Germline V gene sequence: CDR1 SSHAT, CDR2 FNYEAQ (reference sequence). The CDR3 region is CASSFGTASSYNEQFF. As DNA, the CDR3 is TGTGCTAGCAGCTTTGGGACGGCGAGCTCCTACAATGAGCAGTTCTTC.

This clonotype was picked up many times. The V and J genes are TRBV20-1 and TRBJ2-1; 8 bases map to TRBD2. The CDR3 has 16 residues. J lost 0 bases, V lost 6 bases, and 10 bases had no gene match. CDR1 DFQATT and CDR2 SNEGSKA come from the germline V gene (reference sequence). The CDR3 DNA sequence: TGCAGTGCCGGGGGGGCTAGCGGTAGCTCCTACAATGAGCAGTTCTTC. It is translated as CSAGGASGSSYNEQFF.

The chain carries TRBV29-1 and TRBJ2-3; 7 positions agree with TRBD1. The CDR3 loop spans 14 amino acids. V lost 8 bases and J lost 1; bases outside the gene matches: 9. CDR1 is SQVTM, CDR2 ANQGSEA, per germline. As DNA, the CDR3 is TGCAGCCTTACAGGGGTTCTGGGCACAGATACGCAGTATTTT. This encodes CSLTGVLGTDTQYF.

This clonotype occurred a few times. The chain couples TRBV24-1 to TRBJ2-7; 7 bases map to TRBD1. The CDR3 loop spans 14 amino acids. The germline gives CDR1 KGHDR, CDR2 SFDVKD. V dropped 2 bases and J dropped 6; count of bases not matched to a gene: 6. CDR3: CATSDSTNRGEQYF. CDR3 nucleotide sequence: TGTGCCACCAGTGATTCAACCAACAGGGGCGAGCAGTACTTC.

DNA for the CDR3: TGCAGTGCTAGAGATAGCCGAGGGGTAACAGATACGCAGTATTTT. It translates to CSARDSRGVTDTQYF. The chain employs TRBV20-1 and TRBJ2-3; TRBD1 or TRBD2 may be the D gene (5 bases each). This CDR3 spans 15 amino acids. Deletions cut 0 bases from V and 3 bases from J, with 13 bases between. CDR1 and CDR2 (germline): DFQATT, SNEGSKA (reference sequence).

This clonotype was seen only once. This chain uses TRBV4-2 with TRBJ2-2; D remains ambiguous. Germline CDR1 reads LGHNA; CDR2 reads YNFKEQ. The CDR3 is made up of 16 amino acids. V was shortened by 5 bases and J by 0 bases, with 13 bases between the two germline ends. The CDR3 DNA is TGTGCCAGCAGCTCGATGGCCAGTTCGAACACCGGGGAGCTGTTTTTT. Amino acid sequence: CASSSMASSNTGELFF.

DNA of the CDR3: TGTGCCAGCAGTCCCCCGTTAGCGGAGACCCAGTACTTC. It yields the protein CASSPPLAETQYF. The chain joins TRBV27 to TRBJ2-5; TRBD2 is a possible D gene (5 bases). CDR3 length: 13 amino acids. Trimming pared 5 bases from V and 5 bases from J, leaving 12 bases between. Germline CDR1 reads MNHEY; CDR2 reads SMNVEV (reference sequence).